This is a list of T cell receptor beta chains from one sample in a study of identical twins. TCRdb recomputed calls from the 5' RACE reads with MiXCR, one row per CDR3 protein. Among some 560,000 distinct CDR3 sequences, 9% to 10% were seen once, and the ten largest hold 2.5% to 3%. These data also featured in a second study, about yellow fever vaccine responses in identical twins.

The sequenced sample consisted of PBMCs. These receptors all stem from a young woman in good health. The CDR3 runs from the conserved cysteine through the conserved F or W. D genes are given only for firm matches. Size is omitted from some rows. Given values are once, few, many or a class for expanded clones.

V gene	clone size	D gene	J gene	CDR3 DNA	CDR3 protein
TRBV6-5	many	.	TRBJ2-2	TGTGCCAGCAGTTATGGTATCGATCGGGAGCTGTTTTTT	CASSYGIDRELFF
TRBV12-3/TRBV12-4	many	TRBD1	TRBJ1-5	TGTGCCAGCAGTTTGGGGGACAGCTACAATCAGCCCCAGCATTTT	CASSLGDSYNQPQHF
TRBV20-1	few	TRBD2	TRBJ2-7	TGCAGTGCAGAAAAGGGACTAGCGGGGGGAGACGAGCAGTACTTC	CSAEKGLAGGDEQYF
TRBV12-3/TRBV12-4	few	.	TRBJ2-7	TGTGCCAGCAGCCTCTATCTCCTTGAGGAGCAGTACTTC	CASSLYLLEEQYF
TRBV10-3	.	.	TRBJ2-7	TGTGCCATCAACACACAGGGGAGGGAGCAGTACTTC	CAINTQGREQYF
TRBV5-1	.	TRBD1	TRBJ2-2	TGCGCCAGCAGCTTTAGGGACAGGATGAACACCGGGGAGCTGTTTTTT	CASSFRDRMNTGELFF
TRBV29-1	.	.	TRBJ1-2	TGCAGCGTTGAAGATCAGGGGCGTAACTATGGCTACACCTTC	CSVEDQGRNYGYTF
TRBV5-5	.	TRBD2	TRBJ2-3	TGTGCCAGCAGCTTGGTTGCTAGCGGGGCCTTCACAGATACGCAGTATTTT	CASSLVASGAFTDTQYF
TRBV20-1	.	.	TRBJ1-6	TGCAGTGCTAGATCCCGGGACAAAACCTCCCGTTCAAGCTCCTATAATTCACCCCTCCACTTT	CSARSRDKTSRSSSYNSPLHF
TRBV6-5	many	.	TRBJ2-5	TGTGCCAGCAGTTACTCACGGACAGAGACCCAGTACTTC	CASSYSRTETQYF
TRBV25-1	few	.	TRBJ1-6	TGTGCCAGCAGTGCTCACCTGAGAAATTCACCCCTCCACTTT	CASSAHLRNSPLHF
TRBV14	.	TRBD2	TRBJ2-2	TGTGCCAGCAGCCAAGAACTAGCGGGAGCGTTCGGGGAGCTGTTTTTT	CASSQELAGAFGELFF
TRBV6-1	many	TRBD2	TRBJ2-7	TGTGCCAGCACCCCGGGGGGGTACTACGAGCAGTACTTC	CASTPGGYYEQYF
TRBV5-6	many	.	TRBJ2-3	TGTGCCAGCAGCAACCGTCGAGGGCCAGATACGCAGTATTTT	CASSNRRGPDTQYF
TRBV30	few	TRBD1	TRBJ1-1	TGTGCCACCGACAGGGCAGAAGCTTTCTTT	CATDRAEAFF
TRBV29-1	many	TRBD2	TRBJ2-3	TGCAGCTTCAGAAGCGGGAGCGGGGCCACAGATACGCAGTATTTT	CSFRSGSGATDTQYF
TRBV29-1	many	.	TRBJ2-4	TGCAGCGTGGTCGGTGGTCTTAGTTCAAACATTCAGTACTTC	CSVVGGLSSNIQYF
TRBV6-5	many	TRBD1	TRBJ1-1	TGTGCCAGCAGCTTGGACAGGAATGAAGCTTTCTTT	CASSLDRNEAFF
TRBV20-1	.	.	TRBJ2-3	TGCAGTGCTAGAGATCCGTCTAGCAGCACAGATACGCAGTATTTT	CSARDPSSSTDTQYF
TRBV7-2	.	.	TRBJ1-1	TGTGCCACCGACGTCTACACTGAAGCTTTCTTT	CATDVYTEAFF
TRBV6-5	few	.	TRBJ2-5	TGTGCCAGCAGTTACTCAGCCGGGGGCGAGACCCAGTACTTC	CASSYSAGGETQYF
TRBV6-2/TRBV6-3	few	.	TRBJ1-5	TGTGCCAGCAGTTACGAAGTAGGAGTTAGGAATCAGCCCCAGCATTTT	CASSYEVGVRNQPQHF